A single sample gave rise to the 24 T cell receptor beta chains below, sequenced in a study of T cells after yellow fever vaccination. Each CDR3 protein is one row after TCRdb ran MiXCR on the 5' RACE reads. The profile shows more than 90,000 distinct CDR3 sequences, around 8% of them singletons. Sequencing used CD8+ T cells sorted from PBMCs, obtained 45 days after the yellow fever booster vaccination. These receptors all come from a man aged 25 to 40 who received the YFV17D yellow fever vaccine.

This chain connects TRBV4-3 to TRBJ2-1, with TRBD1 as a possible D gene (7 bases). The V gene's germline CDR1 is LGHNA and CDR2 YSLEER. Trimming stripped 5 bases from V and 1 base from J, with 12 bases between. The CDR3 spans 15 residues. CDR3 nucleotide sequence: TGCGCCAGCAGCGTTCAGGGGGGATCCTACAATGAGCAGTTCTTC. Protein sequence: CASSVQGGSYNEQFF.

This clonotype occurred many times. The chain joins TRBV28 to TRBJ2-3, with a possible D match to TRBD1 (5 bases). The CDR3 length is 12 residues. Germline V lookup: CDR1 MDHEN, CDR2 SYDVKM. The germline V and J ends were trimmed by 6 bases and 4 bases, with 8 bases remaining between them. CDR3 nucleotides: TGTGCCAGCAGACAGGTTGCAGATACGCAGTATTTT. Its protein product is CASRQVADTQYF.

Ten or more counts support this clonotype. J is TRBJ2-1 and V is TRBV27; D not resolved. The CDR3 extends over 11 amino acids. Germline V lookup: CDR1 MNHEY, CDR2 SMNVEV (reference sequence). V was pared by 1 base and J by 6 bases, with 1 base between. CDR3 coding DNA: TGTGCCAGCAGTTTATTCAATGAGCAGTTCTTC. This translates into CASSLFNEQFF.

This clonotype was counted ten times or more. CDR3 protein: CAIIGGGDTEAFF. Written as DNA, the CDR3 is TGTGCCATCATCGGAGGGGGGGACACTGAAGCTTTCTTT. The V gene is TRBV7-9, the J gene TRBJ1-1, with D possibly being TRBD1 (6 bases). CDR3 size: 13 residues. Between the trimmed V and J ends, which lost 10 bases and 3 bases, there was a span of 15 bases. CDR1 and CDR2 from the germline V gene are SEHNR and FQNEAQ (reference sequence).

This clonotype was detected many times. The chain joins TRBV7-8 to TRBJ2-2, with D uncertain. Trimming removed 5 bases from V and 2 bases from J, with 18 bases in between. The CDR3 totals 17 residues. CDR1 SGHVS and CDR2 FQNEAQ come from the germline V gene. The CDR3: CASSRTSARVNTGELFF. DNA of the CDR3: TGTGCCAGCAGCCGAACATCAGCACGGGTCAACACCGGGGAGCTGTTTTTT.

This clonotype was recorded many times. CDR3 bases: TGCAGTGCTCCCTCCCGGTCCTTAAATGAGCAGTTCTTC. It yields the protein CSAPSRSLNEQFF. This chain joins TRBV20-1 and TRBJ2-1, with no clear D. Trimming removed 5 bases from V and 7 bases from J, with 15 bases in between. Germline CDR1 and CDR2: DFQATT and SNEGSKA (reference sequence). The CDR3 covers 13 residues.

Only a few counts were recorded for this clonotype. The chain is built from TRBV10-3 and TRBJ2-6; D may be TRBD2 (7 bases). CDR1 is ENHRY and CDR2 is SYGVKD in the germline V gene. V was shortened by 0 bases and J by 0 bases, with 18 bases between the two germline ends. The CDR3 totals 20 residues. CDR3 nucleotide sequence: TGTGCCATCAGTGAGTCGGGGGGGCAAGCTTCAAACTCTGGGGCCAACGTCCTGACTTTC. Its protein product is CAISESGGQASNSGANVLTF.

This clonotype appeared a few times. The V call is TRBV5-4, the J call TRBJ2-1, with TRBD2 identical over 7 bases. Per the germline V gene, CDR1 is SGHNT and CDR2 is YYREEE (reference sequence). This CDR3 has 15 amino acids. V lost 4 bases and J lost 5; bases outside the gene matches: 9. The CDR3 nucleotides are TGTGCCAGCAGCAGACGGGACTACCCAAACAATGAGCAGTTCTTC. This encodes CASSRRDYPNNEQFF.

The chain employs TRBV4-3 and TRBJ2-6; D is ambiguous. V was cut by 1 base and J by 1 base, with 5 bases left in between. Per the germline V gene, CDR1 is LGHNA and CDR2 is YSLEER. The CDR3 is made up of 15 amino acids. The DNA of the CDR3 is TGCGCCAGCAGCCAAGGAACTTCTGGGGCCAACGTCCTGACTTTC. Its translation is CASSQGTSGANVLTF.

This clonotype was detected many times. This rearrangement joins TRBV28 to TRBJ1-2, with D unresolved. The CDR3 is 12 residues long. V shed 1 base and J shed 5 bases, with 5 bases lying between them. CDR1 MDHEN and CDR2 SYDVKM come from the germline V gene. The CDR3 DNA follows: TGTGCCAGCAGTTTATTAGGGTATGGCTACACCTTC. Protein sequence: CASSLLGYGYTF.

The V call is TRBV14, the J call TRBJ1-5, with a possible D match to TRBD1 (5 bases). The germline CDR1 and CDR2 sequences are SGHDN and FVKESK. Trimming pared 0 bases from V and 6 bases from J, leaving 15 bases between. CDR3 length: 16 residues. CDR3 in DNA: TGTGCCAGCAGCCAAGAGGGACGCGGACTTCCTCAGCCCCAGCATTTT. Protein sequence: CASSQEGRGLPQPQHF.

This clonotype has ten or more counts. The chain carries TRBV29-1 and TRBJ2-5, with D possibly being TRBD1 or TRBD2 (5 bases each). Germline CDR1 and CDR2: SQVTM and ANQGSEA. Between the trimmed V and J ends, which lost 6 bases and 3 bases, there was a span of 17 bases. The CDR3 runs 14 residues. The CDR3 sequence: CSVPRDPNKETQYF. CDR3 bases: TGCAGCGTCCCACGGGACCCGAATAAAGAGACCCAGTACTTC.

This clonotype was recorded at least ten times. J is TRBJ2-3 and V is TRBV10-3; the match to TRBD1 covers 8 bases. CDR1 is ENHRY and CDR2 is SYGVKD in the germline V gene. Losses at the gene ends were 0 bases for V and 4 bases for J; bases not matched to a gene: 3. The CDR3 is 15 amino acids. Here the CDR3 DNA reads TGTGCCATCAGTGAGTCTACAGGGGGGTCAGATACGCAGTATTTT. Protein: CAISESTGGSDTQYF.

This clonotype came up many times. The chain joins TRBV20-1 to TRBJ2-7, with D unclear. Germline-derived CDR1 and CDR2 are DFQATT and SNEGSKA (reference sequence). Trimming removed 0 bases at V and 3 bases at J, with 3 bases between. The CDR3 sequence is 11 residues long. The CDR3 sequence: CSAREIYEQYF. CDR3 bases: TGCAGTGCTAGAGAGATCTACGAGCAGTACTTC.

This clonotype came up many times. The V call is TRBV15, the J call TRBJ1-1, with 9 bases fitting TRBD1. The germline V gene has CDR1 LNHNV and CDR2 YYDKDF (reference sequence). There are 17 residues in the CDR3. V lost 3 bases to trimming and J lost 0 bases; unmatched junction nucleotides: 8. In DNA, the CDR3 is TGTGCCACCAGCAGCCGGGGACAGGGCATTATGAACACTGAAGCTTTCTTT. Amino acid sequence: CATSSRGQGIMNTEAFF.

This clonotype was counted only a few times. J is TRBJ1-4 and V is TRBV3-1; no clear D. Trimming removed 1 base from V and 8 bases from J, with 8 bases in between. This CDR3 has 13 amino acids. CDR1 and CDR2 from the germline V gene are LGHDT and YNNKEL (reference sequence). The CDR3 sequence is CASSQGLREKLFF. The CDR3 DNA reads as TGTGCCAGCAGCCAAGGCCTGAGGGAAAAACTGTTTTTT.

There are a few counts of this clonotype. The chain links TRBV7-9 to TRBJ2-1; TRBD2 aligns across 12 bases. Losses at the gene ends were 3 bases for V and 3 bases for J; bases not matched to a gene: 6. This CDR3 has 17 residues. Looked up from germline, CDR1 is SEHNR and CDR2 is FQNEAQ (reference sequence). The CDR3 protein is CASSFGLAGPNYNEQFF. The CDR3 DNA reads TGTGCCAGCAGCTTCGGACTAGCGGGACCAAACTACAATGAGCAGTTCTTC.

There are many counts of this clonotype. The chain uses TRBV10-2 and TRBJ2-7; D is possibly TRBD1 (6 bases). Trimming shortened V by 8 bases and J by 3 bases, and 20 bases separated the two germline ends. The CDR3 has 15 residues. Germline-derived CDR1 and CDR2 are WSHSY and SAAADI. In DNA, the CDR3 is TGCGCCAGCCTCGGGCCGTTCAGGGGTTACTACGAGCAGTACTTC. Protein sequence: CASLGPFRGYYEQYF.

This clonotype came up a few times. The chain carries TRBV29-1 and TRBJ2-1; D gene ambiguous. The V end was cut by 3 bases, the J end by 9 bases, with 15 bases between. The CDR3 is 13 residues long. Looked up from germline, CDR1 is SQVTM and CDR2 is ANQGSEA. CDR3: CSVDHSGHGEQFF. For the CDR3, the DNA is TGCAGCGTTGATCACTCCGGGCACGGTGAGCAGTTCTTC.

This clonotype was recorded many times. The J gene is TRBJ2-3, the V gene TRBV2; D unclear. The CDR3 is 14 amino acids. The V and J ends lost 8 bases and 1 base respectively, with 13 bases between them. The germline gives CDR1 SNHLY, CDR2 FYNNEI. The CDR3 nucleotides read TGTGCCAGCTGGGTGGGTGGAGGCACAGATACGCAGTATTTT. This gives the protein CASWVGGGTDTQYF.

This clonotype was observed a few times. In DNA form, the CDR3 reads TGCGCCAGCAGCTTGGTACCGCGGGATGACTACAATGAGCAGTTCTTC. This sequence encodes CASSLVPRDDYNEQFF. This rearrangement joins TRBV5-1 to TRBJ2-1; D is perhaps TRBD2 (6 bases). Trimming took 0 bases from V and 3 from J, leaving 13 bases between them. The CDR3 contains 16 residues. The germline CDR1 and CDR2 sequences are SGHRS and YFSETQ.

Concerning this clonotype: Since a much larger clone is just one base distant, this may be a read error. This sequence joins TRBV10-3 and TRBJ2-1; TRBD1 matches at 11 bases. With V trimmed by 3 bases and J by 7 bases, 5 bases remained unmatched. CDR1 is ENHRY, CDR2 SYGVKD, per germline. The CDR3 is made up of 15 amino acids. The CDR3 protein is CAISDLGTGGNEQFF. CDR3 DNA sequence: TGTGCCATCAGTGATCTCGGGACAGGGGGAAATGAGCAGTTCTTC.

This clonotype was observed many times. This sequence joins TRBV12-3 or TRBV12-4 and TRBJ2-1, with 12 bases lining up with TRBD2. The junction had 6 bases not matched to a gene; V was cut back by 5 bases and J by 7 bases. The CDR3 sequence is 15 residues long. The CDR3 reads CASSILAGGHNEQFF. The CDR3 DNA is TGTGCCAGCAGTATACTAGCGGGAGGTCATAATGAGCAGTTCTTC.

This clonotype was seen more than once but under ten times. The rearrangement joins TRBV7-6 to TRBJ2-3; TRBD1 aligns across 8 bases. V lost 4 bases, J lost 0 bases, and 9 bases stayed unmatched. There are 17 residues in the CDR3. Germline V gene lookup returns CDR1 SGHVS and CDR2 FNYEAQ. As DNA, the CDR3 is TGTGCCAGCAGCTCCCCGGCCGACAGGGGAAGCACAGATACGCAGTATTTT. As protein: CASSSPADRGSTDTQYF.